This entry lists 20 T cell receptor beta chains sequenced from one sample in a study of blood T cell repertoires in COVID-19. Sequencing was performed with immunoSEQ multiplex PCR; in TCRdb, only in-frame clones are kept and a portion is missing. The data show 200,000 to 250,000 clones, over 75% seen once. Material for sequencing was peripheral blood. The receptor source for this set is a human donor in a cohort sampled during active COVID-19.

The CDR3 DNA reads TGCGCCAGCAGCTCCACAGGGAACTACGAGCAGTACTTC. It specifies CASSSTGNYEQYF. This rearrangement joins TRBV5-1 to TRBJ2-7, with D maybe TRBD1 (6 bases). This CDR3 comprises 13 residues. Germline-derived CDR1 and CDR2 are SGHRS and YFSETQ. V was cut by 3 bases and J by 3 bases, with 10 bases left in between. The full variable domain, its missing parts supplied by reference TRBV5-1 and TRBJ2-7, is KAGVTQTPRYLIKTRGQQVTLSCSPISGHRSVSWYQQTPGQGLQFLFEYFSETQRNKGNFPGRFSGRQFSNSRSEMNVSTLELGDSALYLCASSSTGNYEQYFGPGTRLTVT.

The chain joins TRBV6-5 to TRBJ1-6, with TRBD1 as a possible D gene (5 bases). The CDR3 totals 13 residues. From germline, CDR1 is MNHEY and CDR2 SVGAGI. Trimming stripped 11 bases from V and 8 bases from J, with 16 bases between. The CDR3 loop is CAVRASPYSPLHF. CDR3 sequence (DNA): TGTGCCGTCAGGGCCTCCCCGTATTCACCCCTCCACTTT.

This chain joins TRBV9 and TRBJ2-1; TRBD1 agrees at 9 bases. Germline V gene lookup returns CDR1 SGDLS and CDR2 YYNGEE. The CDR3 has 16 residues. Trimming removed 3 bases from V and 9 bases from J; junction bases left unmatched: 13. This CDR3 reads CASSAHDRGRLGEQFF. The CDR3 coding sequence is TGTGCCAGCAGCGCCCATGACAGGGGGAGACTCGGTGAGCAGTTCTTC.

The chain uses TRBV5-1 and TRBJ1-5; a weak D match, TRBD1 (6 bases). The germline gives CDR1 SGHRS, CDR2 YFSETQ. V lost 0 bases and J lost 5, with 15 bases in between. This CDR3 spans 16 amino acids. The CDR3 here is CASSLGLRGEDQPQHF. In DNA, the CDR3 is TGCGCCAGCAGCTTGGGTCTCAGGGGTGAGGATCAGCCCCAGCATTTT. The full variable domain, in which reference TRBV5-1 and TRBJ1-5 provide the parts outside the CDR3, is KAGVTQTPRYLIKTRGQQVTLSCSPISGHRSVSWYQQTPGQGLQFLFEYFSETQRNKGNFPGRFSGRQFSNSRSEMNVSTLELGDSALYLCASSLGLRGEDQPQHFGDGTRLSIL.

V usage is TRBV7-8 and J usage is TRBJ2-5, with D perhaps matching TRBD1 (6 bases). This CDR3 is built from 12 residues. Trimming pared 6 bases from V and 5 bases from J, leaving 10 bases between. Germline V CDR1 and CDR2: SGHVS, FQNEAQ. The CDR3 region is CASSRGTETQYF. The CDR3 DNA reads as TGTGCCAGCAGTAGGGGGACGGAGACCCAGTACTTC. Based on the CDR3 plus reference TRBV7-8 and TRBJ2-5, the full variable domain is GAGVSQSPRYKVAKRGQDVALRCDPISGHVSLFWYQQALGQGPEFLTYFQNEAQLDKSGLPSDRFFAERPEGSVSTLKIQRTQQEDSAVYLCASSRGTETQYFGPGTRLLVL.

The CDR3 loop reads CASRQGGNTGELFF. For the CDR3, the DNA is TGTGCCAGCAGGCAGGGTGGGAACACCGGGGAGCTGTTTTTT. J is TRBJ2-2 and V is TRBV6-1, with TRBD1 as a possible D gene (5 bases). The CDR3 extends over 14 amino acids. In germline, CDR1 is MNHNS, CDR2 SASEGT. V was shortened by 6 bases and J by 1 base, with 9 bases between the two germline ends.

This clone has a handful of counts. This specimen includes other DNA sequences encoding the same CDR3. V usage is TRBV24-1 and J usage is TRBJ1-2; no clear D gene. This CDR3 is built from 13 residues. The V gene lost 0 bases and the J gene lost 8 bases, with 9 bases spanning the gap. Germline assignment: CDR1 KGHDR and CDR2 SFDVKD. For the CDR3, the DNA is TGTGCCACCAGTGATTTGGAGGGCGGCGGCTACACCTTC. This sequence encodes CATSDLEGGGYTF.

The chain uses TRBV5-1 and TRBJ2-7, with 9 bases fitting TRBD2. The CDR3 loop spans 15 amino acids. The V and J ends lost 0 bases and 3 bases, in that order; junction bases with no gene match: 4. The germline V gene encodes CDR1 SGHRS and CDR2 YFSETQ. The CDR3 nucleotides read TGCGCCAGCAGCTTGGACGGAGCGGGAGGCTACGAGCAGTACTTC. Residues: CASSLDGAGGYEQYF.

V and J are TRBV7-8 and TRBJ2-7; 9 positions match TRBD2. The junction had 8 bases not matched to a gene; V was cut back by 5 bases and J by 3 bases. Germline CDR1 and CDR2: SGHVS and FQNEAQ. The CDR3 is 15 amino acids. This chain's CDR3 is CASSRVAGDSYEQYF. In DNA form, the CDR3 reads TGTGCCAGCAGCCGAGTAGCGGGAGACAGCTACGAGCAGTACTTC.

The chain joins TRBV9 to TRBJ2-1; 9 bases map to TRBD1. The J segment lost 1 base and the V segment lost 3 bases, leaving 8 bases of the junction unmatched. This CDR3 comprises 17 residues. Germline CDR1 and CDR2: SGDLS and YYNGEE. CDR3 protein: CASSEERQGVSYNEQFF. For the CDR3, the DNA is TGTGCCAGCAGCGAAGAACGACAGGGGGTGTCCTACAATGAGCAGTTCTTC.

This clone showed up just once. The chain's CDR3 is CASSSRGAGDQETQYF. The CDR3 nucleotides read TGTGCCAGCAGCTCCCGGGGAGCGGGGGATCAGGAGACCCAGTACTTC. The rearrangement uses TRBV11-2 and TRBJ2-5; TRBD2 matches 8 bases. With 4 bases clipped from V and 5 bases from J, the junction kept 12 bases outside the gene matches. In germline, CDR1 is SGHAT, CDR2 FQNNGV. The CDR3 runs to 16 residues.

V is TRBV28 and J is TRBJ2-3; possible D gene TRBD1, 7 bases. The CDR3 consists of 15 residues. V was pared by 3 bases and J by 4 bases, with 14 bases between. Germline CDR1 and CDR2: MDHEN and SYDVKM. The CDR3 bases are TGTGCCAGCAGTTTCAGGAGGGGGCGTTCAGATACGCAGTATTTT. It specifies CASSFRRGRSDTQYF.

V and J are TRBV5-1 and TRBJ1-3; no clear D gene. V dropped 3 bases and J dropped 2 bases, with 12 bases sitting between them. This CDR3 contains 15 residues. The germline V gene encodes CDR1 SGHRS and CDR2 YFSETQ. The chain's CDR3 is CASSYTDTPGNTIYF. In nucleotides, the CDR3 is TGCGCCAGCAGCTACACAGATACTCCTGGAAACACCATATATTTT.

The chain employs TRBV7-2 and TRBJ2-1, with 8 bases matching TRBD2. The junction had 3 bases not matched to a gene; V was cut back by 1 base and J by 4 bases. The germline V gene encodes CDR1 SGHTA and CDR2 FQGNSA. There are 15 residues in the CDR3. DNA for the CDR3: TGTGCCAGCAGCTTAGATGGCGGGGGGTACAATGAGCAGTTCTTC. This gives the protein CASSLDGGGYNEQFF.

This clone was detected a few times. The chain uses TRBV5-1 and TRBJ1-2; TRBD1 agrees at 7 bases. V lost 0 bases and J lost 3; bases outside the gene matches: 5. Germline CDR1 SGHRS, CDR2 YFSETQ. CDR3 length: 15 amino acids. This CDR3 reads CASSLGNRGDYGYTF. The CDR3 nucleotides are TGCGCCAGCAGCTTGGGGAACAGGGGTGACTATGGCTACACCTTC.

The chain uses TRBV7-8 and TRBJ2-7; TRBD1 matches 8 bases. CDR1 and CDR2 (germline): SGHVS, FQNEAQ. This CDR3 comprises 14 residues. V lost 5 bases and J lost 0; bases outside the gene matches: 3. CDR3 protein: CASSDRGVSYEQYF. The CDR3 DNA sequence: TGTGCCAGCAGCGACAGGGGTGTCTCCTACGAGCAGTACTTC.

CDR3 residues: CSVTLTGRSAYEQYF. CDR3 DNA: TGCAGCGTTACACTGACAGGTCGTTCTGCCTACGAGCAGTACTTC. J is TRBJ2-7 and V is TRBV29-1, with D maybe TRBD1 (6 bases). Germline-derived CDR1 and CDR2 are SQVTM and ANQGSEA. There are 15 residues in the CDR3. Trimming pared 5 bases from V and 2 bases from J, leaving 19 bases between.

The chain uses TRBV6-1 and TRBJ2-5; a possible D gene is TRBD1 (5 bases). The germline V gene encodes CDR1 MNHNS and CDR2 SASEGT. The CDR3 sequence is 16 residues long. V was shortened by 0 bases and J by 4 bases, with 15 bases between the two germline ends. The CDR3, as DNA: TGTGCCAGCAGTGAAGCGCAGGGTCTAGTGGGAGAGACCCAGTACTTC. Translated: CASSEAQGLVGETQYF.

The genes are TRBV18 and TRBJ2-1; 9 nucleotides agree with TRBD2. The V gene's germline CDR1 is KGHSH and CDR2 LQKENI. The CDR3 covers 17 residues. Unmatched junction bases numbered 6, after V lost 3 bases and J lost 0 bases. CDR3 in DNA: TGTGCCAGCTCACCCCTTAGCGGGAGCGCCTCCTACAATGAGCAGTTCTTC. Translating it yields CASSPLSGSASYNEQFF. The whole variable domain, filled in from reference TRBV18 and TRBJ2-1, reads NAGVMQNPRHLVRRRGQEARLRCSPMKGHSHVYWYRQLPEEGLKFMVYLQKENIIDESGMPKERFSAEFPKEGPSILRIQQVVRGDSAAYFCASSPLSGSASYNEQFFGPGTRLTVL.

The CDR3 loop reads CASSPLAGAGETQYF. CDR3 in DNA: TGTGCCAGCAGCCCCCTGGCAGGGGCCGGAGAGACCCAGTACTTC. V usage is TRBV7-9 and J usage is TRBJ2-5, with D possibly TRBD1 on 6 matching bases. Germline assignment: CDR1 SEHNR and CDR2 FQNEAQ (reference sequence). This CDR3 has 15 amino acids. V dropped 5 bases and J dropped 4 bases, with 17 bases sitting between them. Filled out from reference TRBV7-9 and TRBJ2-5, the complete variable domain reads DTGVSQNPRHKITKRGQNVTFRCDPISEHNRLYWYRQTLGQGPEFLTYFQNEAQLEKSRLLSDRFSAERPKGSFSTLEIQRTEQGDSAMYLCASSPLAGAGETQYFGPGTRLLVL.